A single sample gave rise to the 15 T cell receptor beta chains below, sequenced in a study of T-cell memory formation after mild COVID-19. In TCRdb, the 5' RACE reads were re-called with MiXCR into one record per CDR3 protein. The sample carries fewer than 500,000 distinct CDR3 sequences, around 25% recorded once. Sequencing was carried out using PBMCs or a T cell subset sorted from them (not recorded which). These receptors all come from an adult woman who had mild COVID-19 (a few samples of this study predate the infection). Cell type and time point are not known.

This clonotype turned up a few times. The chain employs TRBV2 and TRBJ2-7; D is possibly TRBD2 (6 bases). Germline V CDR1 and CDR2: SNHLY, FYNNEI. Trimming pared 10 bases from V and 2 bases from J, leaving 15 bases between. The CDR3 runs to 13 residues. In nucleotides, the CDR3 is TGTGCCACCTCCTGGGACTTGACCTACGAGCAGTACTTC. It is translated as CATSWDLTYEQYF.

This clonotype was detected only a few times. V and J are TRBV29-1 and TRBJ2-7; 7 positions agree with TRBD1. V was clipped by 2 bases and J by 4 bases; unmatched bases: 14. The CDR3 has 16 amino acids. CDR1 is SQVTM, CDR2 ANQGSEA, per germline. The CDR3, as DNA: TGCAGCGTTGAATTCTGGGACAGCGAGACCTCATACGAGCAGTACTTC. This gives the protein CSVEFWDSETSYEQYF.

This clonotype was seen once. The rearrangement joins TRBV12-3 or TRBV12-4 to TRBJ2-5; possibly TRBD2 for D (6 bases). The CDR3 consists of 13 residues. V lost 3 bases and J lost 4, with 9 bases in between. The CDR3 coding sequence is TGTGCCAGCAGTTTTGCCGGGAGAGAGACCCAGTACTTC. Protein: CASSFAGRETQYF.

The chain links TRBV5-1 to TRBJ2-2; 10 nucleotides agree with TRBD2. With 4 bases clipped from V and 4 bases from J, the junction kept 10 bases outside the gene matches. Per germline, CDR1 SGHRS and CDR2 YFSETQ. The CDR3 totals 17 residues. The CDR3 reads CASSISLAGVFTGELFF. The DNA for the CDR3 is TGCGCCAGCAGCATCTCGCTAGCGGGGGTCTTCACCGGGGAGCTGTTTTTT.

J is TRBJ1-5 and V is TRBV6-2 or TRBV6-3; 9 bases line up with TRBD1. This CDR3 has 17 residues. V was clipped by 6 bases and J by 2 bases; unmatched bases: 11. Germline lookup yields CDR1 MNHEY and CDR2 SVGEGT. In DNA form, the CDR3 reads TGTGCCAGCAGGCGTGTAACAGGGGGCTTCGGCAATCAGCCCCAGCATTTT. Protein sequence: CASRRVTGGFGNQPQHF.

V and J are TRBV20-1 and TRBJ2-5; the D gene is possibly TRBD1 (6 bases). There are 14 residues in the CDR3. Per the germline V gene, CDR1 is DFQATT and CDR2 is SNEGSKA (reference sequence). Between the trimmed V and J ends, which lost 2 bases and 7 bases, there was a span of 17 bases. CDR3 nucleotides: TGCAGTGCTAGACTGGGGGCCCTCGAAGGGACCCAGTACTTC. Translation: CSARLGALEGTQYF.

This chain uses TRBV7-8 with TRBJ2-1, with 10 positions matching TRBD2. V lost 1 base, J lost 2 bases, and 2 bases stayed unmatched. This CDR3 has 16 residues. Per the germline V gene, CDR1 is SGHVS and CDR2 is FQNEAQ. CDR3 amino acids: CASSLGSGGAYNEQFF. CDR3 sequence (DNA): TGTGCCAGCAGCTTAGGGAGCGGGGGGGCCTACAATGAGCAGTTCTTC.

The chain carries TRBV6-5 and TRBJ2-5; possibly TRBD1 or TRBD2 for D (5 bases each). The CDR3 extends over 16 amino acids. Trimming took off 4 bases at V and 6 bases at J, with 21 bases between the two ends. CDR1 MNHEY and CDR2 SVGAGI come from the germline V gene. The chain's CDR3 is CASSWRRVGAGQTQYF. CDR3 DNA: TGTGCCAGCAGTTGGCGCAGGGTCGGGGCCGGTCAGACCCAGTACTTC.

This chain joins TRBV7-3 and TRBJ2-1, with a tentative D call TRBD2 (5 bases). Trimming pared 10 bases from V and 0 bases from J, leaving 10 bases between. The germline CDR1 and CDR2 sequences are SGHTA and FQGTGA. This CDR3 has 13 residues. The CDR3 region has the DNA TGTGCCATCGCAACTAGCTCCTACAATGAGCAGTTCTTC. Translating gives CAIATSSYNEQFF.

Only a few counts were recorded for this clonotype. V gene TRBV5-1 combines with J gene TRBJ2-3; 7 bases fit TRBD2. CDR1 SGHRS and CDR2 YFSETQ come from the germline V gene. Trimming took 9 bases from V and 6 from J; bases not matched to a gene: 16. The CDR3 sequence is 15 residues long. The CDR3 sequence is CATQLGWEGHDTQYF. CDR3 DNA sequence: TGCGCCACCCAGCTGGGATGGGAGGGCCACGATACGCAGTATTTT. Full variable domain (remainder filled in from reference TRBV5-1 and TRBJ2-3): KAGVTQTPRYLIKTRGQQVTLSCSPISGHRSVSWYQQTPGQGLQFLFEYFSETQRNKGNFPGRFSGRQFSNSRSEMNVSTLELGDSALYLCATQLGWEGHDTQYFGPGTRLTVL.

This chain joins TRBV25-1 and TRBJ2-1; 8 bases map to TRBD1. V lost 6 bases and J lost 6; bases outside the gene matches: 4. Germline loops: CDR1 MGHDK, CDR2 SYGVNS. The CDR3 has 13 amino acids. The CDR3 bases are TGTGCCAGCAGACAGGGGGGAGGCAATGAGCAGTTCTTC. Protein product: CASRQGGGNEQFF. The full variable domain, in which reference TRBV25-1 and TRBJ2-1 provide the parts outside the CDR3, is EADIYQTPRYLVIGTGKKITLECSQTMGHDKMYWYQQDPGMELHLIHYSYGVNSTEKGDLSSESTVSRIRTEHFPLTLESARPSHTSQYLCASRQGGGNEQFFGPGTRLTVL.

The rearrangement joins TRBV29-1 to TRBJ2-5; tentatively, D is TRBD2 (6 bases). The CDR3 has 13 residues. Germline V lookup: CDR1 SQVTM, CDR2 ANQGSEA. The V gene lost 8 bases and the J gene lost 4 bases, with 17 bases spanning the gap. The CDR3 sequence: CSHSGTGGETQYF. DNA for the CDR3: TGCAGCCATAGCGGAACAGGAGGAGAGACCCAGTACTTC.

CDR3 loop: CATSRDRGWETQYF. The CDR3 DNA follows: TGTGCCACCAGCAGAGATAGGGGTTGGGAGACCCAGTACTTC. The chain joins TRBV15 to TRBJ2-5; a possible D gene is TRBD1 (5 bases). Germline V gives CDR1 LNHNV, CDR2 YYDKDF (reference sequence). V gave up 0 bases and J gave up 5 bases, with 10 bases separating them. The CDR3 covers 14 residues. Full variable domain (missing parts from reference TRBV15 and TRBJ2-5): DAMVIQNPRYQVTQFGKPVTLSCSQTLNHNVMYWYQQKSSQAPKLLFHYYDKDFNNEADTPDNFQSRRPNTSFCFLDIRSPGLGDTAMYLCATSRDRGWETQYFGPGTRLLVL.

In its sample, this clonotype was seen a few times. The CDR3 region has the DNA TGCGCCAGCAGCCAAACGACTAGCGGGGTGGATACGCAGTATTTT. This translates into CASSQTTSGVDTQYF. The chain joins TRBV5-1 to TRBJ2-3; 11 bases match TRBD2. CDR3 size: 15 residues. Trimming cost V 4 bases and J 6 bases; bases outside gene matches: 7. Germline V gives CDR1 SGHRS, CDR2 YFSETQ.

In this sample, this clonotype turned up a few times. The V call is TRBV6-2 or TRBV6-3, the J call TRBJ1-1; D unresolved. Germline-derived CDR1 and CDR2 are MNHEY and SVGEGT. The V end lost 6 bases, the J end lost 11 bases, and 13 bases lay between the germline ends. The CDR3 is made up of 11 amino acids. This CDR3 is CASSPGVDAFF. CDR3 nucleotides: TGTGCCAGCAGCCCCGGGGTGGACGCTTTCTTT.